This T cell receptor beta chain is drawn from a study of OX40 agonist ivuxolimab in advanced cancers. Study in general: Aged roughly 23 to 90 with a mean of roughly 63 years, they were under 85% male.

Trimming removed 2 bases from V and 5 bases from J, with 18 bases in between. Germline values: CDR1 MNHGY, CDR2 SAAAGT. The CDR3 totals 16 residues. Comments on this clone: What it binds is unknown.

Findings of the study overall: Low clonal expansion, among the lowest seen, marked partial responders at 0.1-3.0 mg/kg.

The table came from immunoSEQ multiplex PCR; TCRdb's copy has only in-frame clones and leaves some out. This table has over 85,000 clones, 80% to 95% appearing once. The sample in question was CD4+ or CD8+ T cells sorted from blood, obtained in a trial of the OX40 agonist ivuxolimab. The TCR comes from an adult with an advanced solid tumor such as melanoma, head and neck, liver or kidney cancer. V gene TRBV6-8 combines with J gene TRBJ2-5; unclear D gene. CDR3 region: CASSYGLWTPPETQYF. CDR3 DNA sequence: TGTGCCAGCAGTTACGGTCTCTGGACCCCCCCCGAGACCCAGTACTTC.